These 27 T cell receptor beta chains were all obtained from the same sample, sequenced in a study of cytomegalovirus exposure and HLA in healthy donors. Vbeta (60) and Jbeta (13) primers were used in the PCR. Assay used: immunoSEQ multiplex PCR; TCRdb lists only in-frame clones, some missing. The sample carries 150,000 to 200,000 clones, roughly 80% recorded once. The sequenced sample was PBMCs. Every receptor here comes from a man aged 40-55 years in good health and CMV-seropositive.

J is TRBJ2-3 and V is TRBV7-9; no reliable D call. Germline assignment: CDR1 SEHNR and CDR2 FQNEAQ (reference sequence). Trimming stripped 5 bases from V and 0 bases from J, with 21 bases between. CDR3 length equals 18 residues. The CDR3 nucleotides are TGTGCCAGCAGCCAAGACCGGAGAGGAAGTGCTAGCACAGATACGCAGTATTTT. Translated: CASSQDRRGSASTDTQYF.

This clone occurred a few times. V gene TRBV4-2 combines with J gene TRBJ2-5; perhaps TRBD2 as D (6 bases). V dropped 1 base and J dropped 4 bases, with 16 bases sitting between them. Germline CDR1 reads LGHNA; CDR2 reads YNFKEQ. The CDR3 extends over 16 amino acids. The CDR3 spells CASSQAVGGILETQYF. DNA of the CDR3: TGTGCCAGCAGCCAAGCTGTCGGCGGGATCCTAGAGACCCAGTACTTC.

The CDR3 DNA sequence: TGTGCCAGCACTCGGACAGGGGATGCTCGGAGACAAAGCACAGATACGCAGTATTTT. The encoded protein is CASTRTGDARRQSTDTQYF. This chain links TRBV5-4 with TRBJ2-3; 9 nucleotides align to TRBD1. Germline trimming cut 6 bases from V and 0 bases from J; bases unmatched to any gene: 17. This CDR3 region has 19 residues. Germline assignment: CDR1 SGHNT and CDR2 YYREEE (reference sequence).

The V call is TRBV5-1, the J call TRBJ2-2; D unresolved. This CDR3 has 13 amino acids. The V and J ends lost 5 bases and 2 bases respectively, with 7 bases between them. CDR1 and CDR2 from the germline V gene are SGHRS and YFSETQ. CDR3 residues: CASSVLNTGELFF. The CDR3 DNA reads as TGCGCCAGCAGTGTCCTCAACACCGGGGAGCTGTTTTTT.

Written as DNA, the CDR3 is TGTGCCAGCAGTGGAACTAAGGGGGGGGAGCTGTTTTTT. Encoded protein: CASSGTKGGELFF. The J gene is TRBJ2-2, the V gene TRBV6-6; weak D call: TRBD1 (5 bases). This CDR3 is 13 amino acids long. Germline CDR1 and CDR2: MNHNY and SVGAGI (reference sequence). The germline V and J ends were trimmed by 5 bases and 8 bases, with 12 bases remaining between them.

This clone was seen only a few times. The CDR3: CASRDSLSRYTF. The CDR3 DNA sequence: TGTGCCAGCAGGGACTCCCTCAGTCGCTACACCTTC. V is TRBV6-1 and J is TRBJ1-2; D ambiguous. Trimming left V 6 bases short and J 9 bases short, with 14 bases between. The CDR3 is 12 residues long. Germline V gene sequence: CDR1 MNHNS, CDR2 SASEGT.

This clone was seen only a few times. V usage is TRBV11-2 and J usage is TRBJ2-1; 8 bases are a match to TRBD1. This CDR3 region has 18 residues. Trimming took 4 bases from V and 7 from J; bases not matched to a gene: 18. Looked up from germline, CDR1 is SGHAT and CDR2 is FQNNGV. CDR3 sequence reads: CASSSSSYGQGEINEQFF. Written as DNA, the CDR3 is TGTGCCAGCAGCTCATCCTCGTATGGACAGGGCGAAATTAATGAGCAGTTCTTC.

The CDR3 nucleotides read TGTGCCACCAGCGCGACCAGGGCTAGCACAGATACGCAGTATTTT. This translates into CATSATRASTDTQYF. The gene calls are TRBV15 and TRBJ2-3; a possible D gene is TRBD1 (5 bases). CDR1 and CDR2 (germline): LNHNV, YYDKDF (reference sequence). This CDR3 has 15 residues. V was pared by 5 bases and J by 0 bases, with 12 bases between.

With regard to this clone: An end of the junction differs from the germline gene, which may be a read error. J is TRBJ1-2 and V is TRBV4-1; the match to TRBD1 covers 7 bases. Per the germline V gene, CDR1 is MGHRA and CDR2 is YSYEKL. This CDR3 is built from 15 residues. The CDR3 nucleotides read TGTGCCAGCAGTCCTACCGGACAGGCAGGCAATGGCTACACCTTC. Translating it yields CASSPTGQAGNGYTF.

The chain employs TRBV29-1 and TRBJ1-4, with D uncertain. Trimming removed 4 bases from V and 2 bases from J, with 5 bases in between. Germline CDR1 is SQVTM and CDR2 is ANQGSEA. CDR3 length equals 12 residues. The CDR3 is CSVGGTNEKLFF. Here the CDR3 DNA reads TGCAGCGTTGGCGGGACTAATGAAAAACTGTTTTTT. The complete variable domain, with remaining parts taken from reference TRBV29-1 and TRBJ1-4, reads SAVISQKPSRDICQRGTSLTIQCQVDSQVTMMFWYRQQPGQSLTLIATANQGSEATYESGFVIDKFPISRPNLTFSTLTVSNMSPEDSSIYLCSVGGTNEKLFFGSGTQLSVL.

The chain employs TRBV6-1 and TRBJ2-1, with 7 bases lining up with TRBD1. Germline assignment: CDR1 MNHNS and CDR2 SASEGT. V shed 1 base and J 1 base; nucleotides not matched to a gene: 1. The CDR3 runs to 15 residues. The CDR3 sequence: CASSEGQGSYNEQFF. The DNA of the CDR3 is TGTGCCAGCAGTGAAGGACAGGGATCCTACAATGAGCAGTTCTTC.

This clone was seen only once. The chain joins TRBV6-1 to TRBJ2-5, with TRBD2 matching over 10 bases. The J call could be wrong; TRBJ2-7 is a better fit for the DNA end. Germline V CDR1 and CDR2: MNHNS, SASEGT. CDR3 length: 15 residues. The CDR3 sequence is CASSSGTSEHYEQYF. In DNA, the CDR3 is TGTGCCAGCAGCTCCGGGACTAGCGAGCACTACGAGCAGTACTTC.

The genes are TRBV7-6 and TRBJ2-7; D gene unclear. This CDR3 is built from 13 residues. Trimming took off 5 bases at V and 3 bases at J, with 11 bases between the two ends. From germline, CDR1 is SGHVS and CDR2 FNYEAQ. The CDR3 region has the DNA TGTGCCAGCAGCCCAGGCTCGTACTACGAGCAGTACTTC. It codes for CASSPGSYYEQYF.

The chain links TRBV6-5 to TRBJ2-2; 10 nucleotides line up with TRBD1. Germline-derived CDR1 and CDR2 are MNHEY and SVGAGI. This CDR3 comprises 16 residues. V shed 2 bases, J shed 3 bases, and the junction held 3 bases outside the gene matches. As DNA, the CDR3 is TGTGCCAGCAGTTACCGGGACAGGGGTCACACCGGGGAGCTGTTTTTT. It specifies CASSYRDRGHTGELFF.

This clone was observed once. This CDR3 reads CASSLDYSKEQFF. In DNA form, the CDR3 reads TGTGCCAGCAGCTTAGATTACTCTAAAGAGCAGTTCTTC. The chain joins TRBV7-9 to TRBJ2-1, with D unclear. Germline V gives CDR1 SEHNR, CDR2 FQNEAQ (reference sequence). The ends were cut back, 1 base at V and 10 bases at J, with 11 bases in the middle. This CDR3 has 13 residues.

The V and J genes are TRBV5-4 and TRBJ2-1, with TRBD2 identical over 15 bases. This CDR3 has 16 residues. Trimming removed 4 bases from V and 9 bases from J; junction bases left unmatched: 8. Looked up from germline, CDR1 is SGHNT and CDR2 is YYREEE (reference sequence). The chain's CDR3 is CASSQGLAGGIVEQFF. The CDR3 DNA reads TGTGCCAGCAGCCAGGGACTAGCGGGGGGAATCGTTGAGCAGTTCTTC.

The CDR3 reads CASSTRGRQETQYF. CDR3 coding DNA: TGTGCCAGCAGCACCAGGGGGCGCCAAGAGACCCAGTACTTC. The gene calls are TRBV11-3 and TRBJ2-5, with TRBD1 identical over 8 bases. The CDR3 contains 14 residues. V lost 5 bases to trimming and J lost 1 base; unmatched junction nucleotides: 3. Germline loops: CDR1 SGHNT, CDR2 YENEEA.

This chain's CDR3 is CASSQGQYGNTIYF. The CDR3 DNA is TGTGCCAGCAGCCAGGGACAGTATGGAAACACCATATATTTT. The chain links TRBV4-2 to TRBJ1-3; 7 bases agree with TRBD1. Germline CDR1 LGHNA, CDR2 YNFKEQ. The CDR3 is 14 residues long. Trimming removed 3 bases from V and 3 bases from J; junction bases left unmatched: 2.

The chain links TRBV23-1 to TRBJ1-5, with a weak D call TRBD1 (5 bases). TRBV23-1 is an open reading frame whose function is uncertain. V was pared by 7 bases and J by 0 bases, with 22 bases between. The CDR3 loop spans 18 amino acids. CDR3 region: CASTPRDPGGGSNQPQHF. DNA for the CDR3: TGCGCCAGCACCCCTCGGGACCCCGGGGGAGGTAGCAATCAGCCCCAGCATTTT.

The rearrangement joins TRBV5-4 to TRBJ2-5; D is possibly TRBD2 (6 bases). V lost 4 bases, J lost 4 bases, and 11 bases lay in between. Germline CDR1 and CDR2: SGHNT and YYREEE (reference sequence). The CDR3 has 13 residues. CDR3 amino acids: CASSVTSLETQYF. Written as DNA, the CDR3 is TGTGCCAGCAGCGTGACTAGTCTAGAGACCCAGTACTTC.

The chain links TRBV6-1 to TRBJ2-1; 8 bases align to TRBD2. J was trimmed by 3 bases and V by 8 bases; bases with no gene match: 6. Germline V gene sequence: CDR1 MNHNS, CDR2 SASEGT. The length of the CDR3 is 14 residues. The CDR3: CASQPGLDYNEQFF. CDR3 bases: TGTGCCAGCCAACCGGGACTAGACTACAATGAGCAGTTCTTC.

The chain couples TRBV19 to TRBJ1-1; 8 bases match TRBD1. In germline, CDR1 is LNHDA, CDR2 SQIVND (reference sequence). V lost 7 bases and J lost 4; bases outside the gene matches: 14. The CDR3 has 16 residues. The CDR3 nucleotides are TGTGCCAGTAAGACCCCCGGGAACAGGGGGAGCACTGAAGCTTTCTTT. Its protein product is CASKTPGNRGSTEAFF. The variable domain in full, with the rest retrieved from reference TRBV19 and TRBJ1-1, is DGGITQSPKYLFRKEGQNVTLSCEQNLNHDAMYWYRQDPGQGLRLIYYSQIVNDFQKGDIAEGYSVSREKKESFPLTVTSAQKNPTAFYLCASKTPGNRGSTEAFFGQGTRLTVV.

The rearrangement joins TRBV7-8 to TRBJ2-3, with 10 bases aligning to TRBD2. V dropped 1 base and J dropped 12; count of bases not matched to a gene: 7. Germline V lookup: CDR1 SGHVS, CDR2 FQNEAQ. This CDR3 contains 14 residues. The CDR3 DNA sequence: TGTGCCAGCAGCTTAGGGCTAGCGGGGGAGTATCAGTATTTT. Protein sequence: CASSLGLAGEYQYF.

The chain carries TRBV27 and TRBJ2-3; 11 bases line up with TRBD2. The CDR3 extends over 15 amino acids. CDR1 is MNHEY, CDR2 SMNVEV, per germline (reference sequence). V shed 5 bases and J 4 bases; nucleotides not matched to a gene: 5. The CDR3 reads CASSLASGRSDTQYF. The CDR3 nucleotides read TGTGCCAGCAGTCTGGCTAGCGGGAGGTCAGATACGCAGTATTTT.

As DNA, the CDR3 is TGTGCCAGCAGGGGACAGACATCCTACAATGAGCAGTTCTTC. It yields the protein CASRGQTSYNEQFF. V and J are TRBV28 and TRBJ2-1, with 7 bases aligning to TRBD1. V lost 6 bases, J lost 1 base, and 3 bases stayed unmatched. The CDR3 totals 14 residues. CDR1 and CDR2 (germline): MDHEN, SYDVKM. The full variable domain, with the rest looked up from reference TRBV28 and TRBJ2-1, is DVKVTQSSRYLVKRTGEKVFLECVQDMDHENMFWYRQDPGLGLRLIYFSYDVKMKEKGDIPEGYSVSREKKERFSLILESASTNQTSMYLCASRGQTSYNEQFFGPGTRLTVL.

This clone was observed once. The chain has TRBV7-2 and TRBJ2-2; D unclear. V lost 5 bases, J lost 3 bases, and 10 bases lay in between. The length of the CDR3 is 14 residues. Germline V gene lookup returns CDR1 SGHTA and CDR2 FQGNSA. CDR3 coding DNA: TGTGCCAGCAGCCCCAGTGCAGACACCGGGGAGCTGTTTTTT. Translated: CASSPSADTGELFF.

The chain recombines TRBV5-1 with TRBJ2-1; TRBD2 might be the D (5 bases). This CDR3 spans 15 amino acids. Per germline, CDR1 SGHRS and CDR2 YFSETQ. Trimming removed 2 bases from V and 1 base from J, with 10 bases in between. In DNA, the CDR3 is TGCGCCAGCAGCTTTTCGAGCGGATCCTACAATGAGCAGTTCTTC. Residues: CASSFSSGSYNEQFF.